The 32 T cell receptor beta chains given below trace back to one sample, sequenced in a study of T cell repertoires in cytomegalovirus infection. TCRdb used MiXCR to reprocess the reads, holding one entry per CDR3 protein. The data hold hundreds of thousands of distinct CDR3 sequences, with 15% to 20% observed a single time. The source material was PBMCs. The receptors stem from a human donor in good health (CMV status not recorded). Some clones in this sample may be carry-over from other donors' samples.

In this sample, this clonotype turned up many times. The chain uses TRBV7-8 and TRBJ1-3; unclear D gene. Germline V lookup: CDR1 SGHVS, CDR2 FQNEAQ. The CDR3 is 11 amino acids. Trimming cost V 5 bases and J 3 bases, with 2 bases left between them. CDR3 sequence (DNA): TGTGCCAGCAGCCGTGGAAACACCATATATTTT. Protein product: CASSRGNTIYF.

This clonotype has at least ten counts. The V gene is TRBV6-6, the J gene TRBJ1-6, with D uncertain. V was pared by 5 bases and J by 9 bases, with 14 bases between. Germline-derived CDR1 and CDR2 are MNHNY and SVGAGI (reference sequence). This CDR3 contains 14 residues. In DNA, the CDR3 is TGTGCCAGCAGTCTCGGACGAACGTCTTCACCCCTCCACTTT. Its protein is CASSLGRTSSPLHF.

This sequence joins TRBV5-1 and TRBJ1-1, with D possibly TRBD1 on 5 matching bases. V lost 0 bases and J 2 bases, leaving 11 bases between the germline ends. Looked up from germline, CDR1 is SGHRS and CDR2 is YFSETQ. The CDR3 is 15 amino acids. The CDR3 loop is CASSLEGRANTEAFF. CDR3 DNA sequence: TGCGCCAGCAGCTTGGAGGGCAGGGCCAACACTGAAGCTTTCTTT.

The chain links TRBV12-3 or TRBV12-4 to TRBJ1-6; a possible D gene is TRBD1 (5 bases). V lost 6 bases, J lost 4 bases, and 10 bases lay in between. The length of the CDR3 is 14 residues. CDR3 DNA sequence: TGTGCCAGCAGCGGACGGACATATAATTCACCCCTCCACTTT. This sequence encodes CASSGRTYNSPLHF.

This clonotype has at least ten counts. V is TRBV25-1 and J is TRBJ2-1; D unresolved. Germline CDR1 MGHDK, CDR2 SYGVNS. V lost 2 bases and J 10 bases, leaving 9 bases between the germline ends. The CDR3 runs 12 residues. The CDR3 region has the DNA TGTGCCAGCAGTGAAGTAGTCTTCGAGCAGTTCTTC. Its protein product is CASSEVVFEQFF.

This chain joins TRBV10-3 and TRBJ2-5; no clear D gene. The CDR3 runs to 13 residues. Trimming removed 6 bases from V and 4 bases from J, with 12 bases in between. The V gene's germline CDR1 is ENHRY and CDR2 SYGVKD. The CDR3 is CAIRAGLGETQYF. Written as DNA, the CDR3 is TGTGCCATCAGGGCCGGGCTCGGAGAGACCCAGTACTTC.

The chain combines TRBV12-3 or TRBV12-4 with TRBJ2-7; D is uncertain. The V end was cut by 7 bases, the J end by 2 bases, with 15 bases between. This CDR3 has 14 amino acids. CDR3 residues: CASTTVGHAYEQYF. Written as DNA, the CDR3 is TGTGCCAGCACCACGGTCGGGCACGCCTACGAGCAGTACTTC.

CDR3 nucleotides: TGTGCCAGCAGCCTCTCGACAGGAGGGTTTGAAAAACTGTTTTTT. It encodes CASSLSTGGFEKLFF. The V call is TRBV11-2, the J call TRBJ1-4; D may be TRBD1 (6 bases). Germline-derived CDR1 and CDR2 are SGHAT and FQNNGV. V lost 5 bases and J 7 bases, leaving 17 bases between the germline ends. The CDR3 spans 15 residues.

Remarks on this clonotype: A much larger clone lies one base from this, so it may be a read error. The chain links TRBV4-1 to TRBJ1-6, with D tentatively TRBD1 (6 bases). The germline V gene has CDR1 MGHRA and CDR2 YSYEKL. CDR3 length equals 16 residues. The CDR3 DNA follows: TGCGCCAGCAGACTGACAGGATTCTCCTATAATCCACCCCTCCACTTT. It yields the protein CASRLTGFSYNPPLHF.

This chain uses TRBV15 with TRBJ1-2; D is possibly TRBD1 (6 bases). The V and J ends lost 0 bases and 8 bases respectively, with 19 bases between them. The CDR3 is 16 residues long. Germline V gene data show CDR1 as LNHNV and CDR2 as YYDKDF (reference sequence). CDR3 nucleotides: TGTGCCACCAGCAGAGAGGGGGGGCAGGGCGTGGAGGGCTACACCTTC. This gives the protein CATSREGGQGVEGYTF. Supplemented by reference TRBV15 and TRBJ1-2, the full variable domain reads DAMVIQNPRYQVTQFGKPVTLSCSQTLNHNVMYWYQQKSSQAPKLLFHYYDKDFNNEADTPDNFQSRRPNTSFCFLDIRSPGLGDTAMYLCATSREGGQGVEGYTFGSGTRLTVV.

V and J are TRBV10-3 and TRBJ1-5; D might be TRBD1 (5 bases). The germline gives CDR1 ENHRY, CDR2 SYGVKD. The CDR3 consists of 14 residues. Trimming removed 6 bases at V and 7 bases at J, with 16 bases between. The CDR3 bases are TGTGCCATCAGGGCAGTGGGGGAAGGACAGCCCCAGCATTTT. Its protein is CAIRAVGEGQPQHF.

This clonotype has only a few counts. V gene TRBV12-3 or TRBV12-4 combines with J gene TRBJ1-5; D not certain. The CDR3 is made up of 15 amino acids. Between the trimmed V and J ends, which lost 3 bases and 2 bases, there was a span of 11 bases. CDR3: CASSLSDWRNQPQHF. In DNA, the CDR3 is TGTGCCAGCAGTTTGTCCGATTGGCGCAATCAGCCCCAGCATTTT.

CDR3 protein: CASSRFGNTGELFF. CDR3 coding DNA: TGTGCCAGCAGCCGCTTTGGGAACACCGGGGAGCTGTTTTTT. The chain joins TRBV3-1 to TRBJ2-2; D gene uncertain. CDR3 length equals 14 residues. Germline V CDR1 and CDR2: LGHDT, YNNKEL (reference sequence). V was shortened by 4 bases and J by 1 base, with 7 bases between the two germline ends.

This chain links TRBV11-2 with TRBJ1-5; D is possibly TRBD1 (5 bases). Trimming stripped 6 bases from V and 9 bases from J, with 15 bases between. This CDR3 contains 13 residues. Germline values: CDR1 SGHAT, CDR2 FQNNGV. The chain's CDR3 is CASSSGGSRPQHF. The CDR3 coding sequence is TGTGCCAGCAGTTCTGGGGGGTCTCGGCCCCAGCATTTT.

This clonotype appeared a few times. The chain is built from TRBV5-4 and TRBJ2-1; D gene uncertain. Germline assignment: CDR1 SGHNT and CDR2 YYREEE (reference sequence). This CDR3 has 12 amino acids. V lost 5 bases and J 5 bases, leaving 8 bases between the germline ends. CDR3 amino acids: CASRKGDNEQFF. CDR3 DNA: TGTGCCAGCAGGAAAGGCGACAATGAGCAGTTCTTC. Together with reference TRBV5-4 and TRBJ2-1, the CDR3 gives the full variable domain: ETGVTQSPTHLIKTRGQQVTLRCSSQSGHNTVSWYQQALGQGPQFIFQYYREEENGRGNFPPRFSGLQFPNYSSELNVNALELDDSALYLCASRKGDNEQFFGPGTRLTVL.

This chain connects TRBV11-2 to TRBJ2-5; 10 nucleotides align to TRBD2. Germline assignment: CDR1 SGHAT and CDR2 FQNNGV. The CDR3 covers 17 residues. V gave up 5 bases and J gave up 5 bases; unmatched junction bases: 14. For the CDR3, the DNA is TGTGCCAGCAGCCAAGGGGCTAGCGGGGGCCTAGGTGAGACCCAGTACTTC. Its protein is CASSQGASGGLGETQYF.

A few counts support this clonotype. V is TRBV28 and J is TRBJ1-5, with D possibly TRBD1 on 6 matching bases. Per germline, CDR1 MDHEN and CDR2 SYDVKM. CDR3 length: 20 amino acids. Trimming took off 2 bases at V and 5 bases at J, with 28 bases between the two ends. The CDR3 loop reads CASSLSSPQGLGKHDQPQHF. CDR3 coding DNA: TGTGCCAGCAGTTTAAGCTCTCCCCAGGGGCTCGGTAAGCACGATCAGCCCCAGCATTTT.

This chain joins TRBV3-1 and TRBJ1-1; D call uncertain. V was shortened by 4 bases and J by 4 bases, with 13 bases between the two germline ends. Per the germline V gene, CDR1 is LGHDT and CDR2 is YNNKEL (reference sequence). This CDR3 is 14 amino acids long. CDR3 sequence reads: CASSPAGGSTEAFF. Written as DNA, the CDR3 is TGTGCCAGCAGCCCGGCCGGTGGGAGCACTGAAGCTTTCTTT.

The chain links TRBV18 to TRBJ2-1; 8 nucleotides match TRBD2. In germline, CDR1 is KGHSH, CDR2 LQKENI. V gave up 3 bases and J gave up 10 bases; unmatched junction bases: 14. This CDR3 spans 16 amino acids. The CDR3 here is CASSPPQLAGGHEQFF. CDR3 nucleotides: TGTGCCAGCTCACCTCCTCAACTGGCGGGGGGCCACGAGCAGTTCTTC.

The chain links TRBV12-3 or TRBV12-4 to TRBJ2-7; maybe TRBD1 (5 bases). V was pared by 7 bases and J by 0 bases, with 16 bases between. The CDR3 consists of 15 residues. CDR3 region: CASTSQGFSSYEQYF. The CDR3 DNA reads as TGTGCCAGCACATCCCAGGGCTTTAGCTCCTACGAGCAGTACTTC.

The CDR3 protein is CASSLVRAVRNTEAFF. CDR3 sequence (DNA): TGTGCCAGCAGCTTAGTTCGGGCAGTCCGGAACACTGAAGCTTTCTTT. The chain has TRBV7-2 and TRBJ1-1, with D uncertain. In germline, CDR1 is SGHTA, CDR2 FQGNSA. This CDR3 comprises 16 residues. Trimming took 1 base from V and 1 from J, leaving 13 bases between them.

The V gene is TRBV7-9, the J gene TRBJ2-3, with D tentatively TRBD2 (7 bases). The length of the CDR3 is 15 residues. CDR1 is SEHNR and CDR2 is FQNEAQ in the germline V gene (reference sequence). Trimming pared 8 bases from V and 4 bases from J, leaving 19 bases between. The CDR3 region has the DNA TGTGCCAGCGATTGGGGGGGGCAGAAAGCAGATACGCAGTATTTT. Its translation: CASDWGGQKADTQYF.

This clonotype was seen repeatedly, ten times or more. The chain joins TRBV7-2 to TRBJ2-7; 8 bases agree with TRBD2. J was trimmed by 3 bases and V by 1 base; bases with no gene match: 8. CDR1 is SGHTA, CDR2 FQGNSA, per germline. The CDR3 is made up of 16 amino acids. The CDR3 region has the DNA TGTGCCAGCAGCTTAGTATCCGGGGGGGCCGACTACGAGCAGTACTTC. Amino acids: CASSLVSGGADYEQYF.

This clonotype came up many times. The V call is TRBV28, the J call TRBJ1-2; a weak D match, TRBD1 (6 bases). Trimming shortened V by 6 bases and J by 0 bases, and 11 bases separated the two germline ends. From germline, CDR1 is MDHEN and CDR2 SYDVKM. The CDR3 contains 14 residues. CDR3 coding DNA: TGTGCCAGCAGGCAAGGGGGGGCTAACTATGGCTACACCTTC. As protein: CASRQGGANYGYTF.

In this sample, this clonotype turned up a few times. This rearrangement joins TRBV7-9 to TRBJ2-2, with 7 bases lining up with TRBD1. The CDR3 covers 14 residues. Germline V gives CDR1 SEHNR, CDR2 FQNEAQ (reference sequence). V was pared by 4 bases and J by 5 bases, with 4 bases of the junction left unmatched. CDR3 protein: CASSSIQGTGELFF. The CDR3 DNA reads as TGTGCCAGCAGCTCCATACAGGGGACCGGGGAGCTGTTTTTT. The complete variable domain, with remaining parts taken from reference TRBV7-9 and TRBJ2-2, reads DTGVSQNPRHKITKRGQNVTFRCDPISEHNRLYWYRQTLGQGPEFLTYFQNEAQLEKSRLLSDRFSAERPKGSFSTLEIQRTEQGDSAMYLCASSSIQGTGELFFGEGSRLTVL.

The chain couples TRBV6-1 to TRBJ2-4, with D unclear. V lost 5 bases, J lost 0 bases, and 11 bases lay in between. Germline values: CDR1 MNHNS, CDR2 SASEGT. CDR3 length: 15 residues. The chain's CDR3 is CASSPLPLAKNIQYF. DNA of the CDR3: TGTGCCAGCAGTCCACTGCCGCTAGCCAAAAACATTCAGTACTTC.

This clonotype showed up many times. The genes are TRBV12-3 or TRBV12-4 and TRBJ2-7; tentatively, D is TRBD1 or TRBD2 (5 bases each). The CDR3 loop spans 14 amino acids. V dropped 6 bases and J dropped 1 base, with 13 bases sitting between them. Written as DNA, the CDR3 is TGTGCCAGCAGGTCCGGGACGGATTCCTACGAGCAGTACTTC. Amino acid sequence: CASRSGTDSYEQYF.

Only a few counts were recorded for this clonotype. In nucleotides, the CDR3 is TGTGCCAGCAGCTCAAATCGCGGGCCCTGGCGCACAGATACGCAGTATTTT. Translating it yields CASSSNRGPWRTDTQYF. The genes are TRBV7-9 and TRBJ2-3, with a tentative D call TRBD2 (5 bases). Deletions cut 4 bases from V and 1 base from J, with 18 bases between. Germline V gives CDR1 SEHNR, CDR2 FQNEAQ (reference sequence). CDR3 length equals 17 residues.

The CDR3 reads CASSQDTTGEYTDTQYF. CDR3 nucleotides: TGCGCCAGCAGCCAAGATACTACAGGGGAATACACAGATACGCAGTATTTT. V usage is TRBV4-3 and J usage is TRBJ2-3; 7 bases align to TRBD1. V was clipped by 0 bases and J by 2 bases; unmatched bases: 8. Germline V CDR1 and CDR2: LGHNA, YSLEER. This CDR3 has 17 residues.

This clonotype was detected a few times. The CDR3 bases are TGTGCCAGCAGGATGACCCGGACAGGGACATACGAGCAGTACTTC. Translation gives CASRMTRTGTYEQYF. This rearrangement joins TRBV2 to TRBJ2-7; TRBD1 matches at 8 bases. Germline V gives CDR1 SNHLY, CDR2 FYNNEI. The CDR3 length is 15 residues. J gave up 4 bases and V 6 bases, and 11 bases lay outside the gene matches. Full variable domain (remainder filled in from reference TRBV2 and TRBJ2-7): EPEVTQTPSHQVTQMGQEVILRCVPISNHLYFYWYRQILGQKVEFLVSFYNNEISEKSEIFDDQFSVERPDGSNFTLKIRSTKLEDSAMYFCASRMTRTGTYEQYFGPGTRLTVT.

This clonotype came up a few times. V is TRBV7-2 and J is TRBJ2-7; D might be TRBD2 (6 bases). The germline gives CDR1 SGHTA, CDR2 FQGNSA. With 5 bases removed from V and 4 bases from J, the gap between germline ends came to 24 bases. This CDR3 has 17 residues. CDR3: CASSAGNLGTRPYEQYF. CDR3 nucleotides: TGTGCCAGCAGCGCCGGAAACCTCGGGACTCGCCCTTACGAGCAGTACTTC.

This clonotype was recorded a few times. The V gene is TRBV18, the J gene TRBJ2-1, with 7 bases lining up with TRBD1. With 9 bases clipped from V and 7 bases from J, the junction kept 24 bases outside the gene matches. This CDR3 spans 18 amino acids. CDR1 is KGHSH, CDR2 LQKENI, per germline. The CDR3 region has the DNA TGTGCCAGTTCCCCGCCCCGTCGACAGGGTATACAGAGGAATGAGCAGTTCTTC. Amino acids: CASSPPRRQGIQRNEQFF.